A selection of T cell receptor beta chains follows, all from one sample in a study of a mutant IDH1 vaccine in newly diagnosed glioma. Assay used: immunoSEQ multiplex PCR; TCRdb lists only in-frame clones, some missing. The repertoire includes approximately 50,000 clones, approximately 87% of them detected once, and 1.6% sits in the top ten. Their antigen targets remain unknown. The sample was PBMCs, taken from a glioma patient whose treatment included an IDH1 peptide vaccine. The source of these receptors is a man in his forties or fifties with glioma. Each CDR3 is given with its conserved first and last residue. A D gene is named only where the DNA matches it firmly. For some rows the clone size is stated as once, few or many, or as a class when expanded; others skip it.

clone_size: -; cdr3_length: 12; v_call: TRBV6-5; d_call: -; j_call: TRBJ2-1; cdr3_nt: TGTGCCAGCAGCACGGACTACAATGAGCAGTTCTTC; cdr3_aa: CASSTDYNEQFF
clone_size: -; cdr3_length: 13; v_call: TRBV19; d_call: TRBD1; j_call: TRBJ1-5; cdr3_nt: TGTGCCAGTAGTGACAGGGGGAAAAAGCCCCAGCATTTT; cdr3_aa: CASSDRGKKPQHF
clone_size: -; cdr3_length: 16; v_call: TRBV7-8; d_call: TRBD1; j_call: TRBJ2-3; cdr3_nt: TGTGCCAGCAGCTTAGGACGGACAGGGAAAACAGATACGCAGTATTTT; cdr3_aa: CASSLGRTGKTDTQYF
clone_size: -; cdr3_length: 12; v_call: TRBV2; d_call: -; j_call: TRBJ2-5; cdr3_nt: TGTGCCAGCAGTGGACAGGCGGAGACCCAGTACTTC; cdr3_aa: CASSGQAETQYF
clone_size: -; cdr3_length: 15; v_call: TRBV19; d_call: TRBD1; j_call: TRBJ2-7; cdr3_nt: TGTGCCAGTAGTATGGGGACAGGGGCCTCCTACGAGCAGTACTTC; cdr3_aa: CASSMGTGASYEQYF
clone_size: -; cdr3_length: 14; v_call: TRBV7-9; d_call: -; j_call: TRBJ2-1; cdr3_nt: TGTGCCAGCAGCTTAGGGTGGGAGTACAATGAGCAGTTCTTC; cdr3_aa: CASSLGWEYNEQFF
clone_size: -; cdr3_length: 15; v_call: TRBV18; d_call: -; j_call: TRBJ2-3; cdr3_nt: TGTGCCAGCTCACCATCACCGGCGTATTCCGATACGCAGTATTTT; cdr3_aa: CASSPSPAYSDTQYF
clone_size: -; cdr3_length: 14; v_call: TRBV10-3; d_call: -; j_call: TRBJ1-2; cdr3_nt: TGTGCCATCAGTGATCGCGGGACGGTCTATGGCTACACCTTC; cdr3_aa: CAISDRGTVYGYTF
clone_size: -; cdr3_length: 16; v_call: TRBV7-2; d_call: TRBD1; j_call: TRBJ1-2; cdr3_nt: TGTGCCAGCAGCCCCCGGACAGGGTGGGGTGGCTATGGCTACACCTTC; cdr3_aa: CASSPRTGWGGYGYTF
clone_size: -; cdr3_length: 17; v_call: TRBV5-1; d_call: TRBD2; j_call: TRBJ2-7; cdr3_nt: TGCGCCAGCAGCTTGGCCAACCAGCGGGAGGGATCATACGAGCAGTACTTC; cdr3_aa: CASSLANQREGSYEQYF
clone_size: -; cdr3_length: 15; v_call: TRBV7-9; d_call: TRBD1; j_call: TRBJ1-4; cdr3_nt: TGTGCCAGCAGCTGGGCGGGACAGGGCCATGAAAAACTGTTTTTT; cdr3_aa: CASSWAGQGHEKLFF
clone_size: -; cdr3_length: 15; v_call: TRBV9; d_call: -; j_call: TRBJ1-5; cdr3_nt: TGTGCCAGCAGCGTAGCGGGGTTTAGCAATCAGCCCCAGCATTTT; cdr3_aa: CASSVAGFSNQPQHF
clone_size: -; cdr3_length: 16; v_call: TRBV15; d_call: -; j_call: TRBJ1-4; cdr3_nt: TGTGCCACCAGCACCTCAGAGGTACAGGGTCGGGGGAAACTGTTTTTT; cdr3_aa: CATSTSEVQGRGKLFF
clone_size: -; cdr3_length: 16; v_call: TRBV7-3; d_call: TRBD2; j_call: TRBJ2-1; cdr3_nt: TGTGCCAGCAGCCCAGGACTAGCGGGATCCTACAATGAGCAGTTCTTC; cdr3_aa: CASSPGLAGSYNEQFF
clone_size: -; cdr3_length: 15; v_call: TRBV7-9; d_call: -; j_call: TRBJ1-4; cdr3_nt: TGTGCCAGCAGCCCCCTATTTGGGACTAATGAAAAACTGTTTTTT; cdr3_aa: CASSPLFGTNEKLFF
clone_size: -; cdr3_length: 15; v_call: TRBV19; d_call: -; j_call: TRBJ2-3; cdr3_nt: TGTGCCAGTACGTCCCTTAGAGGATACACAGATACGCAGTATTTT; cdr3_aa: CASTSLRGYTDTQYF
clone_size: -; cdr3_length: 12; v_call: TRBV6-5; d_call: TRBD1; j_call: TRBJ1-1; cdr3_nt: TGTGCCAGCAGTAACACAGGGGTTGAAGCTTTCTTT; cdr3_aa: CASSNTGVEAFF
clone_size: -; cdr3_length: 11; v_call: TRBV10-3; d_call: -; j_call: TRBJ1-2; cdr3_nt: TGTGCCATCAGCCGGGACTATGGCTACACCTTC; cdr3_aa: CAISRDYGYTF
clone_size: once; cdr3_length: 14; v_call: TRBV2; d_call: TRBD2; j_call: TRBJ2-7; cdr3_nt: TGTGCCAGCAGTGAGGCCAGCGGGATCAACGAGCAGTACTTC; cdr3_aa: CASSEASGINEQYF
clone_size: once; cdr3_length: 14; v_call: TRBV5-4; d_call: TRBD1; j_call: TRBJ1-2; cdr3_nt: TGTGCCAGCAGCCAAGACAGGGGGACGTATGGCTACACCTTC; cdr3_aa: CASSQDRGTYGYTF
clone_size: -; cdr3_length: 14; v_call: TRBV5-1; d_call: -; j_call: TRBJ2-5; cdr3_nt: TGCGCCAGCAGCTTGGCACTCGCGCAAGAGACCCAGTACTTC; cdr3_aa: CASSLALAQETQYF
clone_size: -; cdr3_length: 16; v_call: TRBV14; d_call: TRBD1; j_call: TRBJ1-1; cdr3_nt: TGTGCCAGCAGCCATCTGGGACAGGGGGCTGACACTGAAGCTTTCTTT; cdr3_aa: CASSHLGQGADTEAFF
clone_size: few; cdr3_length: 16; v_call: TRBV5-4; d_call: TRBD2; j_call: TRBJ2-3; cdr3_nt: TGTGCCAGCAGCACAAAATCTAGCGGGAGCACAGATACGCAGTATTTT; cdr3_aa: CASSTKSSGSTDTQYF
clone_size: -; cdr3_length: 16; v_call: TRBV27; d_call: -; j_call: TRBJ1-1; cdr3_nt: TGTGCCAGCAGTCAACTGACGAGGGCAGAGAGGACTGAAGCTTTCTTT; cdr3_aa: CASSQLTRAERTEAFF
clone_size: few; cdr3_length: 14; v_call: TRBV2; d_call: -; j_call: TRBJ1-1; cdr3_nt: TGTGCCAGCAGTGAGGTCGGCTCCTCGATTGAAGCTTTCTTT; cdr3_aa: CASSEVGSSIEAFF
clone_size: -; cdr3_length: 11; v_call: TRBV27; d_call: -; j_call: TRBJ2-1; cdr3_nt: TGTGCCAGCAGTCTTTACAATGAGCAGTTCTTC; cdr3_aa: CASSLYNEQFF
clone_size: -; cdr3_length: 16; v_call: TRBV4-1; d_call: -; j_call: TRBJ1-3; cdr3_nt: TGCGCCAGCAGCCAGACAGAGCAACCCTCTGGAAACACCATATATTTT; cdr3_aa: CASSQTEQPSGNTIYF
clone_size: -; cdr3_length: 15; v_call: TRBV9; d_call: -; j_call: TRBJ1-1; cdr3_nt: TGTGCCAGCAGCGGTGTCGTCGGGATGAACACTGAAGCTTTCTTT; cdr3_aa: CASSGVVGMNTEAFF
clone_size: -; cdr3_length: 13; v_call: TRBV7-9; d_call: -; j_call: TRBJ2-7; cdr3_nt: TGTGCCAGCAGCTTAGAGAGCTCCTACGAGCAGTACTTC; cdr3_aa: CASSLESSYEQYF
clone_size: -; cdr3_length: 13; v_call: TRBV19; d_call: TRBD1; j_call: TRBJ2-3; cdr3_nt: TGTGCCAGTAGTAGGACAGGGACAGATACGCAGTATTTT; cdr3_aa: CASSRTGTDTQYF
clone_size: -; cdr3_length: 13; v_call: TRBV7-8; d_call: -; j_call: TRBJ1-2; cdr3_nt: TGTGCCAGCAGCTTGGTCATCGGCTATGGCTACACCTTC; cdr3_aa: CASSLVIGYGYTF
clone_size: -; cdr3_length: 15; v_call: TRBV28; d_call: -; j_call: TRBJ1-2; cdr3_nt: TGTGCCAGCAGTTTAGGCGCAAGGTTGCTATATGGCTACACCTTC; cdr3_aa: CASSLGARLLYGYTF
clone_size: -; cdr3_length: 16; v_call: TRBV7-9; d_call: -; j_call: TRBJ1-5; cdr3_nt: TGTGCCAGCAGCTTACGGGCATCCGATAGCAATCAGCCCCAGCATTTT; cdr3_aa: CASSLRASDSNQPQHF
clone_size: few; cdr3_length: 15; v_call: TRBV19; d_call: -; j_call: TRBJ2-2; cdr3_nt: TGTGCCAGTAGTTTGGAGGCGGTTATGACCGGGGAGCTGTTTTTT; cdr3_aa: CASSLEAVMTGELFF
clone_size: -; cdr3_length: 14; v_call: TRBV7-2; d_call: -; j_call: TRBJ1-1; cdr3_nt: TGTGCCAGCAGCTTAGTGGCCAAGAACACTGAAGCTTTCTTT; cdr3_aa: CASSLVAKNTEAFF
clone_size: -; cdr3_length: 14; v_call: TRBV7-9; d_call: -; j_call: TRBJ1-1; cdr3_nt: TGTGCCAGCAGCTTAAGTCATAGTGACACTGAAGCTTTCTTT; cdr3_aa: CASSLSHSDTEAFF
clone_size: -; cdr3_length: 13; v_call: TRBV7-9; d_call: -; j_call: TRBJ1-4; cdr3_nt: TGTGCCAGCAGCTTAGCGTCGACTGAAAAACTGTTTTTT; cdr3_aa: CASSLASTEKLFF
clone_size: -; cdr3_length: 12; v_call: TRBV29-1; d_call: -; j_call: TRBJ2-7; cdr3_nt: TGCAGCGTTGACGGGATTGCTGGCGAGCAGTACTTC; cdr3_aa: CSVDGIAGEQYF
clone_size: once; cdr3_length: 12; v_call: TRBV7-6; d_call: -; j_call: TRBJ2-1; cdr3_nt: TGTGCCAGCAGCCCATCGCGGGATGAGCAGTTCTTC; cdr3_aa: CASSPSRDEQFF
clone_size: -; cdr3_length: 15; v_call: TRBV25-1; d_call: TRBD1; j_call: TRBJ2-7; cdr3_nt: TGTGCCAGCAAATCAGACAGGGTTCCGACCTACGAGCAGTACTTC; cdr3_aa: CASKSDRVPTYEQYF
clone_size: -; cdr3_length: 17; v_call: TRBV6-1; d_call: -; j_call: TRBJ1-1; cdr3_nt: TGTGCCAGCAGTGGGGCGGGGCCAGCATCGGGAACGGCTGAAGCTTTCTTT; cdr3_aa: CASSGAGPASGTAEAFF
clone_size: once; cdr3_length: 14; v_call: TRBV5-4; d_call: -; j_call: TRBJ2-5; cdr3_nt: TGTGCCAGCCGCCCTAGCGCTCTGCAAGAGACCCAGTACTTC; cdr3_aa: CASRPSALQETQYF
clone_size: once; cdr3_length: 17; v_call: TRBV4-1; d_call: -; j_call: TRBJ2-1; cdr3_nt: TGCGCCAGCAGCCCTACGGGCCCCAAAACTACCTACAATGAGCAGTTCTTC; cdr3_aa: CASSPTGPKTTYNEQFF
clone_size: -; cdr3_length: 15; v_call: TRBV6-4; d_call: -; j_call: TRBJ1-4; cdr3_nt: TGTGCCAGCCTGGAACAGACAACCCTTTTTGGAAAACTGTTTTTT; cdr3_aa: CASLEQTTLFGKLFF
clone_size: -; cdr3_length: 13; v_call: TRBV6-5; d_call: -; j_call: TRBJ2-7; cdr3_nt: TGTGCCAGCGGACAGTCGGGGAGCTACGAGCAGTACTTC; cdr3_aa: CASGQSGSYEQYF